The 31 T cell receptor beta chains reported below all come from one sample, sequenced in a study of shared T cell receptors in the human thymus. Produced via immunoSEQ multiplex PCR; TCRdb's table is partial and in-frame only. This table holds approximately 400,000 clones, more than 85% found once. Material for sequencing was thymocytes. Receptors were obtained from a human donor.

J is TRBJ2-5 and V is TRBV5-6, with TRBD1 as a possible D gene (7 bases). This CDR3 region has 15 residues. Germline CDR1 SGHDT, CDR2 YYEEEE. V lost 4 bases to trimming and J lost 2 bases, with 15 bases between them. For the CDR3, the DNA is TGTGCCAGCAGCGGCGGGTCAGGGGGGCAAGAGACCCAGTACTTC. Protein: CASSGGSGGQETQYF.

The chain recombines TRBV7-9 with TRBJ2-7; D is undetermined. Trimming left V 1 base short and J 4 bases short, with 8 bases between. Germline CDR1 reads SEHNR; CDR2 reads FQNEAQ (reference sequence). The CDR3 is 13 amino acids. This chain's CDR3 is CASSLGFSYEQYF. The DNA of the CDR3 is TGTGCCAGCAGCTTAGGGTTCAGTTACGAGCAGTACTTC. Looking up the rest from reference TRBV7-9 and TRBJ2-7 gives the full variable domain: DTGVSQNPRHKITKRGQNVTFRCDPISEHNRLYWYRQTLGQGPEFLTYFQNEAQLEKSRLLSDRFSAERPKGSFSTLEIQRTEQGDSAMYLCASSLGFSYEQYFGPGTRLTVT.

V is TRBV9 and J is TRBJ2-7; maybe TRBD1 (6 bases). Germline V gene lookup returns CDR1 SGDLS and CDR2 YYNGEE. Trimming pared 2 bases from V and 3 bases from J, leaving 15 bases between. The CDR3 is made up of 15 amino acids. The CDR3 region is CASSVEGETDYEQYF. CDR3 DNA sequence: TGTGCCAGCAGCGTCGAGGGGGAGACGGACTACGAGCAGTACTTC.

This chain joins TRBV6-4 and TRBJ1-5; tentative D call: TRBD1 (6 bases). CDR1 and CDR2 (germline): MRHNA, SNTAGT. This CDR3 spans 19 amino acids. V lost 4 bases, J lost 0 bases, and 22 bases lay in between. The CDR3 spells CASSGHRESGLYSNQPQHF. The CDR3 bases are TGTGCCAGCAGTGGCCACAGGGAATCGGGCCTATATAGCAATCAGCCCCAGCATTTT.

This CDR3 is CASSPGLAGGAGEQYF. CDR3 nucleotides: TGTGCCAGCAGCCCGGGACTAGCGGGGGGAGCCGGCGAGCAGTACTTC. The chain joins TRBV5-6 to TRBJ2-7, with 15 bases lining up with TRBD2. Looked up from germline, CDR1 is SGHDT and CDR2 is YYEEEE. V lost 4 bases, J lost 6 bases, and 8 bases stayed unmatched. This CDR3 is built from 16 residues.

The rearrangement joins TRBV9 to TRBJ2-1; 7 bases map to TRBD2. Trimming at V came to 3 bases and at J to 12 bases, leaving 12 bases not matched to a gene. Germline V gives CDR1 SGDLS, CDR2 YYNGEE. The CDR3 has 14 residues. The CDR3 nucleotides are TGTGCCAGCAGCGACTGGGGCGGGAGAGGATGGCAGTTCTTC. Protein: CASSDWGGRGWQFF.

The rearrangement uses TRBV5-5 and TRBJ2-7; perhaps D is TRBD1 or TRBD2 (5 bases each). Trimming took off 3 bases at V and 2 bases at J, with 12 bases between the two ends. CDR1 is SGHKS and CDR2 is YYEKEE in the germline V gene (reference sequence). The CDR3 is 14 residues long. The CDR3 bases are TGTGCCAGCAGCTGGCTGGGGGTCCCCTACGAGCAGTACTTC. As protein: CASSWLGVPYEQYF.

Only one count was recorded for this clone. The chain employs TRBV6-4 and TRBJ2-1; weak D call: TRBD2 (6 bases). This CDR3 has 15 amino acids. Trimming stripped 3 bases from V and 2 bases from J, with 11 bases between. The germline CDR1 and CDR2 sequences are MRHNA and SNTAGT. The CDR3 sequence is CASSESGRPYNEQFF. CDR3 nucleotide sequence: TGTGCCAGCAGTGAAAGTGGGAGGCCCTACAATGAGCAGTTCTTC.

This clone was detected only once. The gene calls are TRBV6-1 and TRBJ2-1; the D call may be TRBD1 or TRBD2 (5 bases each). Looked up from germline, CDR1 is MNHNS and CDR2 is SASEGT. Trimming took 4 bases from V and 9 from J, leaving 16 bases between them. The CDR3 is 14 amino acids. CDR3 residues: CASSGDPPRVEQFF. In DNA, the CDR3 is TGTGCCAGCAGTGGGGACCCACCTCGGGTTGAGCAGTTCTTC.

The rearrangement uses TRBV28 and TRBJ2-1, with 15 bases fitting TRBD2. CDR1 is MDHEN, CDR2 SYDVKM, per germline. The length of the CDR3 is 21 residues. Germline trimming cut 4 bases from V and 5 bases from J; bases unmatched to any gene: 18. CDR3 in amino acids: CASSSRRTRTSGRARNNEQFF. In DNA form, the CDR3 reads TGTGCCAGCAGTTCCCGCCGAACCCGGACTAGCGGGAGGGCCAGAAACAATGAGCAGTTCTTC.

This chain joins TRBV11-1 and TRBJ1-1; TRBD1 is a possible D gene (6 bases). V shed 0 bases and J shed 6 bases, with 8 bases lying between them. CDR3 length: 13 residues. Looked up from germline, CDR1 is SGHAT and CDR2 is FQDESV (reference sequence). CDR3 DNA sequence: TGTGCCAGCAGCTTAGCACAGGGACCTGAAGCTTTCTTT. Translation: CASSLAQGPEAFF.

V and J are TRBV28 and TRBJ2-7, with D perhaps matching TRBD1 (5 bases). Germline lookup yields CDR1 MDHEN and CDR2 SYDVKM. CDR3 length: 18 residues. The V gene lost 4 bases and the J gene lost 2 bases, with 24 bases spanning the gap. The CDR3 DNA follows: TGTGCCAGCAGTTCCCCCGGGCAATTACAGGCGACTGCCTACGAGCAGTACTTC. Protein sequence: CASSSPGQLQATAYEQYF.

The V call is TRBV27, the J call TRBJ1-4, with D possibly matching TRBD1 (5 bases). The CDR3 sequence is 14 residues long. V was shortened by 8 bases and J by 8 bases, with 18 bases between the two germline ends. CDR1 is MNHEY and CDR2 is SMNVEV in the germline V gene (reference sequence). Here the CDR3 reads CASGWAGPGEKLFF. CDR3 nucleotides: TGTGCCAGCGGCTGGGCAGGGCCGGGCGAAAAACTGTTTTTT.

This clone appeared a single time. The chain is built from TRBV30 and TRBJ2-1; D might be TRBD1 or TRBD2, each matching 6 bases. The V end was cut by 6 bases, the J end by 5 bases, with 14 bases between. Per the germline V gene, CDR1 is GTSNPN and CDR2 is SVGIG (reference sequence). CDR3 length: 13 residues. The CDR3 loop reads CACTGSGDNEQFF. CDR3 sequence (DNA): TGTGCCTGTACAGGGTCGGGGGACAATGAGCAGTTCTTC. The whole variable domain, filled in from reference TRBV30 and TRBJ2-1, reads SQTIHQWPATLVQPVGSPLSLECTVEGTSNPNLYWYRQAAGRGLQLLFYSVGIGQISSEVPQNLSASRPQDRQFILSSKKLLLSDSGFYLCACTGSGDNEQFFGPGTRLTVL.

The V and J genes are TRBV15 and TRBJ2-5; TRBD1 agrees at 8 bases. Germline V gene lookup returns CDR1 LNHNV and CDR2 YYDKDF (reference sequence). This CDR3 comprises 15 residues. V trimming: 0 bases; J trimming: 0 bases; junction bases outside the gene matches: 0. CDR3: CATSREGQDQETQYF. The CDR3 bases are TGTGCCACCAGCAGAGAGGGACAGGACCAAGAGACCCAGTACTTC.

As concerns this clone: The junction differs from germline at one of its ends, possibly a read error. The chain employs TRBV7-7 and TRBJ2-6; D is possibly TRBD1 or TRBD2 (6 bases each). In germline, CDR1 is SSHAT, CDR2 FNYEAQ (reference sequence). The CDR3 has 17 residues. The CDR3 protein is CASSLARGGRGANVLTF. The CDR3, as DNA: TGTGCTAGCAGCTTAGCGCGTGGGGGGCGCGGGGCCAACGTCCTGACTTTC.

A few counts support this clone. The chain combines TRBV27 with TRBJ2-7; D is perhaps TRBD1 or TRBD2 (7 bases each). Trimming pared 1 base from V and 3 bases from J, leaving 19 bases between. This CDR3 has 17 residues. Germline loops: CDR1 MNHEY, CDR2 SMNVEV (reference sequence). The CDR3 protein is CASSLCPNRGGCYEQYF. CDR3 DNA sequence: TGTGCCAGCAGTTTATGTCCCAACAGGGGAGGGTGCTACGAGCAGTACTTC.

V and J are TRBV28 and TRBJ2-2, with a tentative D call TRBD2 (6 bases). The germline CDR1 and CDR2 sequences are MDHEN and SYDVKM. The CDR3 length is 16 residues. V gave up 7 bases and J gave up 5 bases, with 20 bases separating them. CDR3 loop: CASIPAGCSPTGELFF. CDR3 sequence (DNA): TGTGCCAGCATTCCAGCGGGCTGTTCACCTACCGGGGAGCTGTTTTTT.

This chain links TRBV15 with TRBJ2-7; no clear D. CDR3 length: 16 amino acids. Per the germline V gene, CDR1 is LNHNV and CDR2 is YYDKDF (reference sequence). V lost 10 bases and J lost 0, with 22 bases in between. In nucleotides, the CDR3 is TGTGCCATTAGCCGGGTGGTCACTGCCCACTCCTACGAGCAGTACTTC. This encodes CAISRVVTAHSYEQYF.

J is TRBJ1-6 and V is TRBV30, with TRBD1 identical over 8 bases. Germline CDR1 GTSNPN, CDR2 SVGIG (reference sequence). Germline trimming cut 3 bases from V and 4 bases from J; bases unmatched to any gene: 5. The CDR3 runs 15 residues. The CDR3 sequence: CAWRKGQEYNSPLHF. The CDR3 nucleotides are TGTGCCTGGAGAAAGGGACAGGAATATAATTCACCCCTCCACTTT.

This clone was picked up one time. CDR3 residues: CSAWGWDEQYF. DNA of the CDR3: TGCAGTGCTTGGGGGTGGGACGAGCAGTACTTC. This chain uses TRBV20-1 with TRBJ2-7; D could derive from TRBD1 or TRBD2 (5 bases each). V lost 5 bases and J lost 5, with 10 bases in between. The CDR3 sequence is 11 residues long. Germline assignment: CDR1 DFQATT and CDR2 SNEGSKA (reference sequence).

The chain uses TRBV10-1 and TRBJ1-1; 7 bases match TRBD1. V trimming: 6 bases; J trimming: 5 bases; junction bases outside the gene matches: 6. There are 13 residues in the CDR3. CDR1 and CDR2 from the germline V gene are WNHNN and SYGVQD (reference sequence). The CDR3 DNA follows: TGCGCCAGCAGCCGGACAGGATTGACTGAAGCTTTCTTT. Encoded protein: CASSRTGLTEAFF.

CDR3 protein: CASSYERGLYNEQFF. The CDR3 region has the DNA TGTGCCAGCAGTTACGAAAGGGGACTCTACAATGAGCAGTTCTTC. The chain couples TRBV6-6 to TRBJ2-1, with a weak D call TRBD2 (6 bases). Trimming took off 2 bases at V and 3 bases at J, with 11 bases between the two ends. The CDR3 has 15 amino acids. Germline-derived CDR1 and CDR2 are MNHNY and SVGAGI (reference sequence).

CDR3 coding DNA: TGTGCCAGCATCCCGTGGCAGGCTGGAACTGAAGCTTTCTTT. This encodes CASIPWQAGTEAFF. The chain uses TRBV27 and TRBJ1-1; D gene uncertain. The CDR3 runs to 14 residues. Per germline, CDR1 MNHEY and CDR2 SMNVEV (reference sequence). V lost 7 bases to trimming and J lost 5 bases, with 17 bases between them.

This clone was found once. The chain links TRBV28 to TRBJ1-5, with 9 bases lining up with TRBD1. This CDR3 spans 18 amino acids. With 4 bases clipped from V and 6 bases from J, the junction kept 16 bases outside the gene matches. CDR1 is MDHEN and CDR2 is SYDVKM in the germline V gene. The CDR3 nucleotides are TGTGCCAGCAGTTCCCGGACAGGGGAGGTTCCGTTTAGTCAGCCCCAGCATTTT. It is translated as CASSSRTGEVPFSQPQHF.

The chain recombines TRBV7-3 with TRBJ2-2; 8 positions match TRBD2. The V gene's germline CDR1 is SGHTA and CDR2 FQGTGA. V shed 0 bases and J 8 bases; nucleotides not matched to a gene: 11. CDR3 length equals 17 residues. CDR3 amino acids: CASSLTPAGGSVGELFF. As DNA, the CDR3 is TGTGCCAGCAGCTTAACCCCGGCGGGGGGCTCGGTAGGGGAGCTGTTTTTT.

The chain recombines TRBV10-3 with TRBJ2-1; either TRBD1 or TRBD2 may supply D (5 bases each). Trimming cost V 0 bases and J 3 bases, with 18 bases left between them. Germline loops: CDR1 ENHRY, CDR2 SYGVKD. The CDR3 is 18 residues long. In DNA form, the CDR3 reads TGTGCCATCAGTGAGTCTTCGGGACGGGAAGTAGTCTACAATGAGCAGTTCTTC. Its protein product is CAISESSGREVVYNEQFF.

V usage is TRBV27 and J usage is TRBJ2-4, with TRBD1 matching 7 bases. The germline V gene encodes CDR1 MNHEY and CDR2 SMNVEV (reference sequence). The CDR3 extends over 20 amino acids. J was trimmed by 0 bases and V by 5 bases; bases with no gene match: 19. The CDR3 DNA reads TGTGCCAGCAGTAAACAGGGGCCGCCGAATCCTAAACTAGCCAAAAACATTCAGTACTTC. It translates to CASSKQGPPNPKLAKNIQYF.

Only a few counts were recorded for this clone. The chain joins TRBV9 to TRBJ1-4; a possible D gene is TRBD1 (6 bases). This CDR3 comprises 16 residues. The V and J ends lost 0 bases and 7 bases respectively, with 16 bases between them. In germline, CDR1 is SGDLS, CDR2 YYNGEE. The DNA for the CDR3 is TGTGCCAGCAGCGTAGCTAAAGGGGGGAGGGGTGAAAAACTGTTTTTT. It codes for CASSVAKGGRGEKLFF. The whole variable domain, remainder taken from reference TRBV9 and TRBJ1-4, is DSGVTQTPKHLITATGQRVTLRCSPRSGDLSVYWYQQSLDQGLQFLIQYYNGEERAKGNILERFSAQQFPDLHSELNLSSLELGDSALYFCASSVAKGGRGEKLFFGSGTQLSVL.

The chain carries TRBV2 and TRBJ2-7, with D hard to call. The V and J ends lost 3 bases and 5 bases respectively, with 14 bases between them. This CDR3 region has 14 residues. Germline V gene sequence: CDR1 SNHLY, CDR2 FYNNEI. The CDR3 nucleotides read TGTGCCAGCAGTGATGATAGGGCACTTCACGAGCAGTACTTC. It is translated as CASSDDRALHEQYF.

The chain joins TRBV4-3 to TRBJ2-7, with 9 bases identical to TRBD2. With 1 base clipped from V and 4 bases from J, the junction kept 5 bases outside the gene matches. The CDR3 loop spans 15 amino acids. In germline, CDR1 is LGHNA, CDR2 YSLEER. The CDR3 DNA sequence: TGCGCCAGCAGCCAAGTGAAGCGGGAGGAGTACGAGCAGTACTTC. This translates into CASSQVKREEYEQYF.